The T cell receptor (beta chain) under discussion was sequenced for a study of T cell responses to AZD1222 COVID-19 vaccine. This CDR3 spans 18 amino acids. Trimming took 5 bases from V and 8 from J; bases not matched to a gene: 14. CDR1 is SGHRS and CDR2 is YFSETQ in the germline V gene. General observations from the study: Spike-specific TCR breadth and depth were elevated following two AZD1222 doses.

Clones were sequenced by immunoSEQ multiplex PCR, and TCRdb holds only the in-frame ones, with some missing. The sample records nearly 95,000 clones, 75% to 90% being singletons. With respect to this clone: What it recognizes is unknown. The same CDR3 also results from other DNA sequences found in this sample.

This clonotype was obtained from an adult who received the AZD1222 COVID-19 vaccine. J is TRBJ2-1 and V is TRBV5-1, with 15 bases fitting TRBD2. Specimen: peripheral blood, collected 28 days after the second AZD1222 dose. The CDR3 region is CASSLGLAGGRISDEQFF. CDR3 nucleotides: TGCGCCAGCAGTCTAGGACTAGCGGGAGGGCGGATTAGCGATGAGCAGTTCTTC.